The clone carrying this TCR beta chain was observed a handful of times. Its antigen is not known. This record belongs to a study of beta chain features in type 1 diabetes. As every portion of the isolated RNA was reverse transcribed, the sequencing read expressed TCRB transcripts. The repertoire was sequenced with immunoSEQ multiplex PCR; TCRdb's copy has only in-frame clones and lacks some. In the table there are 150,000 to 160,000 clones, 11% of which are singletons. Per germline, CDR1 LNHDA and CDR2 SQIVND (reference sequence). This CDR3 has 14 amino acids. The trim removed 4 bases at V and 14 bases at J, leaving 7 bases unmatched. CD45RO/CCR7/CD25/CD127/CD95/CD27 staining was used to isolate CD4+ naive, central memory, regulatory and stem cell-like memory cells by sorting. Points from the study as a whole: Across all four CD4+ subsets, people with type 1 diabetes showed modestly shorter TCRB CDR3s. There was no resolution here of whether HLA type influences TCRB rearrangement. The similarity of naive, central memory and Treg TCRB repertoires appeared greater among patients than among healthy donors.

Input material: central memory CD4+ T cells from blood. The clonotype comes from a man between 18 and 35 years old in good health. This sequence joins TRBV19 and TRBJ1-6; 11 bases line up with TRBD1. The CDR3 DNA reads as TGTGCCAGTAGTACGGGACAGGGGGTTCAGTCCCTCCACTTT. It is translated as CASSTGQGVQSLHF. The full variable domain, completed using reference TRBV19 and TRBJ1-6, is DGGITQSPKYLFRKEGQNVTLSCEQNLNHDAMYWYRQDPGQGLRLIYYSQIVNDFQKGDIAEGYSVSREKKESFPLTVTSAQKNPTAFYLCASSTGQGVQSLHFGNGTRLTVT.